This entry lists 29 T cell receptor beta chains sequenced from one sample in a study of CD8 T cells in ankylosing spondylitis. MiXCR was run by TCRdb on the 5' RACE reads, yielding one entry per CDR3 protein. Of fewer than 250,000 distinct CDR3 sequences in the sample, 10% to 13% were seen once. Source material: blood, either unsorted or a sorted T cell fraction (not recorded which). The receptors were sampled from a male donor with ankylosing spondylitis or in good health (not recorded which).

This clonotype was counted many times. The V gene is TRBV10-3, the J gene TRBJ2-2; D is perhaps TRBD2 (7 bases). The CDR3 is 18 amino acids. The ends were cut back, 4 bases at V and 0 bases at J, with 18 bases in the middle. Germline V gene sequence: CDR1 ENHRY, CDR2 SYGVKD. This CDR3 is CAISVPPGGQPNTGELFF. CDR3 bases: TGTGCCATCAGTGTACCCCCGGGGGGACAACCGAACACCGGGGAGCTGTTTTTT.

This clonotype was found many times. The genes are TRBV5-1 and TRBJ1-5; D unresolved. Per germline, CDR1 SGHRS and CDR2 YFSETQ. The CDR3 has 14 residues. V dropped 4 bases and J dropped 0 bases, with 8 bases sitting between them. The CDR3 here is CASSPDASNQPQHF. The CDR3, as DNA: TGCGCCAGCAGCCCCGATGCTAGCAATCAGCCCCAGCATTTT.

This clonotype was seen at least ten times. The chain recombines TRBV5-1 with TRBJ2-3; a weak D match, TRBD2 (5 bases). The CDR3 loop spans 16 amino acids. The V gene's germline CDR1 is SGHRS and CDR2 YFSETQ. Trimming removed 7 bases from V and 3 bases from J, with 21 bases in between. The CDR3 bases are TGCGCCAGCGGCCCCAATATCGGGATGAGGACAGATACGCAGTATTTT. This gives the protein CASGPNIGMRTDTQYF.

The table lists this clonotype with many counts. The chain couples TRBV6-1 to TRBJ1-4, with D possibly matching TRBD1 (6 bases). V was clipped by 6 bases and J by 7 bases, with 15 bases between them. CDR3 length equals 14 residues. Germline lookup yields CDR1 MNHNS and CDR2 SASEGT. CDR3 nucleotides: TGTGCCAGCAGACCCGGGACATGGCGTGAAAAACTGTTTTTT. Its translation is CASRPGTWREKLFF.

The genes are TRBV12-3 or TRBV12-4 and TRBJ2-1; possible D gene TRBD2, 5 bases. The CDR3 runs to 11 residues. The CDR3 protein is CAIPGNNEQFF. The DNA of the CDR3 is TGTGCGATCCCGGGGAACAATGAGCAGTTCTTC.

This clonotype appeared a few times. V gene TRBV12-3 or TRBV12-4 combines with J gene TRBJ2-3; 8 positions agree with TRBD2. This CDR3 region has 16 residues. V shed 5 bases, J shed 2 bases, and the junction held 9 bases outside the gene matches. For the CDR3, the DNA is TGTGCCAGCAGTCAGGGACTAGGGACCTCCACAGATACGCAGTATTTT. Protein sequence: CASSQGLGTSTDTQYF.

This clonotype was counted ten times or more. V usage is TRBV12-3 or TRBV12-4 and J usage is TRBJ2-5, with 9 bases aligning to TRBD1. The junction had 9 bases not matched to a gene; V was cut back by 6 bases and J by 4 bases. This CDR3 spans 15 amino acids. CDR3 bases: TGTGCCAGCAGCAAAAGGGACAGGGTAGTAGAGACCCAGTACTTC. This translates into CASSKRDRVVETQYF.

The chain joins TRBV6-5 to TRBJ1-6, with D possibly TRBD1 on 6 matching bases. V was trimmed by 0 bases and J by 2 bases, leaving 17 bases between them. Germline V lookup: CDR1 MNHEY, CDR2 SVGAGI. This CDR3 spans 19 amino acids. The CDR3 spells CASSYSPQGMVPYNSPLHF. In DNA form, the CDR3 reads TGTGCCAGCAGTTACTCGCCACAGGGTATGGTCCCCTATAATTCACCCCTCCACTTT.

The sample holds a few counts of this clonotype. CDR3 sequence: CASSQGPEALYGYTF. DNA of the CDR3: TGCGCCAGCAGCCAAGGGCCAGAAGCCCTCTATGGCTACACCTTC. The rearrangement links TRBV5-1 to TRBJ1-2; no clear D. Trimming left V 4 bases short and J 4 bases short, with 17 bases between. This CDR3 has 15 residues. Germline lookup yields CDR1 SGHRS and CDR2 YFSETQ.

This clonotype has a handful of counts. The chain carries TRBV11-1 and TRBJ2-3; 11 bases line up with TRBD2. CDR1 SGHAT and CDR2 FQDESV come from the germline V gene (reference sequence). Trimming took 4 bases from V and 2 from J; bases not matched to a gene: 8. The CDR3 extends over 17 amino acids. The CDR3 here is CASSSRLAGLTTDTQYF. Written as DNA, the CDR3 is TGTGCCAGCAGCTCCAGACTAGCGGGGCTAACCACAGATACGCAGTATTTT.

This clonotype showed up just a few times. This chain links TRBV6-5 with TRBJ1-3; no clear D. V was cut by 0 bases and J by 4 bases, with 19 bases left in between. This CDR3 has 18 amino acids. From germline, CDR1 is MNHEY and CDR2 SVGAGI. The chain's CDR3 is CASSYSRNGPPQGNTIYF. CDR3 DNA: TGTGCCAGCAGTTACTCGAGGAACGGACCCCCCCAAGGAAACACCATATATTTT.

In this sample, this clonotype turned up many times. The V gene is TRBV9, the J gene TRBJ2-1; D gene ambiguous. The CDR3 length is 13 residues. CDR1 SGDLS and CDR2 YYNGEE come from the germline V gene. V dropped 1 base and J dropped 6 bases, with 8 bases sitting between them. This CDR3 reads CASSVSGGNEQFF. The CDR3, as DNA: TGTGCCAGCAGCGTATCTGGTGGCAATGAGCAGTTCTTC.

This clonotype was counted many times. V and J are TRBV5-1 and TRBJ1-5; D is ambiguous. This CDR3 region has 15 residues. V gave up 0 bases and J gave up 0 bases, with 7 bases separating them. CDR1 and CDR2 (germline): SGHRS, YFSETQ. CDR3 sequence reads: CASSLDPSSNQPQHF. In nucleotides, the CDR3 is TGCGCCAGCAGCTTGGACCCCTCTAGCAATCAGCCCCAGCATTTT. The complete variable domain, with remaining parts taken from reference TRBV5-1 and TRBJ1-5, reads KAGVTQTPRYLIKTRGQQVTLSCSPISGHRSVSWYQQTPGQGLQFLFEYFSETQRNKGNFPGRFSGRQFSNSRSEMNVSTLELGDSALYLCASSLDPSSNQPQHFGDGTRLSIL.

In its sample, this clonotype was seen many times. The V and J genes are TRBV7-9 and TRBJ1-5; D may be TRBD1 (5 bases). The ends were cut back, 4 bases at V and 2 bases at J, with 12 bases in the middle. The CDR3 loop spans 15 amino acids. In germline, CDR1 is SEHNR, CDR2 FQNEAQ (reference sequence). CDR3: CASSSDSRGNQPQHF. CDR3 DNA: TGTGCCAGCAGCTCTGATTCCAGGGGCAATCAGCCCCAGCATTTT.

The rearrangement links TRBV24-1 to TRBJ2-5, with a possible D match to TRBD2 (7 bases). There are 14 residues in the CDR3. Germline V gene lookup returns CDR1 KGHDR and CDR2 SFDVKD. With 3 bases removed from V and 4 bases from J, the gap between germline ends came to 11 bases. CDR3 in DNA: TGTGCCACCAGTGATGCAGGGGAGGGAGAGACCCAGTACTTC. Translated: CATSDAGEGETQYF.

This clonotype occurred many times. The J gene is TRBJ2-7, the V gene TRBV20-1; 7 bases line up with TRBD1. Germline values: CDR1 DFQATT, CDR2 SNEGSKA (reference sequence). V trimming: 6 bases; J trimming: 5 bases; junction bases outside the gene matches: 13. The CDR3 loop spans 14 amino acids. CDR3 amino acids: CSAAHRDRLNEQYF. As DNA, the CDR3 is TGCAGTGCCGCCCACCGGGACAGACTCAACGAGCAGTACTTC.

This chain joins TRBV9 and TRBJ2-1; a possible D gene is TRBD1 (6 bases). Germline lookup yields CDR1 SGDLS and CDR2 YYNGEE. V lost 1 base to trimming and J lost 1 base, with 6 bases between them. The CDR3 contains 14 residues. The DNA of the CDR3 is TGTGCCAGCAGCGTACAGGGGTCCTACAATGAGCAGTTCTTC. Residues: CASSVQGSYNEQFF.

Many counts were recorded for this clonotype. V usage is TRBV5-1 and J usage is TRBJ2-7, with TRBD2 matching over 7 bases. Germline CDR1 reads SGHRS; CDR2 reads YFSETQ. V was clipped by 0 bases and J by 1 base; unmatched bases: 1. The CDR3 has 14 amino acids. The CDR3 spells CASSLGGGSYEQYF. The CDR3 coding sequence is TGCGCCAGCAGCTTGGGCGGGGGATCCTACGAGCAGTACTTC.

This clonotype was detected ten times or more. CDR3 in amino acids: CASSLGQVGNEQFF. CDR3 DNA sequence: TGCGCCAGCAGCTTGGGGCAGGTGGGCAATGAGCAGTTCTTC. V and J are TRBV5-1 and TRBJ2-1; no definite D call. Looked up from germline, CDR1 is SGHRS and CDR2 is YFSETQ. V lost 0 bases to trimming and J lost 6 bases, with 10 bases between them. This CDR3 has 14 residues. Looking up the rest from reference TRBV5-1 and TRBJ2-1 gives the full variable domain: KAGVTQTPRYLIKTRGQQVTLSCSPISGHRSVSWYQQTPGQGLQFLFEYFSETQRNKGNFPGRFSGRQFSNSRSEMNVSTLELGDSALYLCASSLGQVGNEQFFGPGTRLTVL.

At least ten counts were recorded for this clonotype. The CDR3 sequence is CSVEITSGGARTGELFF. In DNA, the CDR3 is TGCAGCGTTGAAATTACTAGCGGGGGGGCGAGGACCGGGGAGCTGTTTTTT. The V call is TRBV29-1, the J call TRBJ2-2, with TRBD2 matching 13 bases. The germline CDR1 and CDR2 sequences are SQVTM and ANQGSEA. V gave up 2 bases and J gave up 5 bases; unmatched junction bases: 8. The CDR3 extends over 17 amino acids.

This clonotype was seen many times. The rearrangement joins TRBV11-3 to TRBJ2-3, with 11 bases aligning to TRBD2. The CDR3 has 19 amino acids. After removal of 2 bases from V and 3 bases from J, the junction contained 13 bases not matched to a gene. Germline loops: CDR1 SGHNT, CDR2 YENEEA. In DNA, the CDR3 is TGTGCCAGCAGCTTAAGGCCGGGAAGTAGCGGGGGGGCAACAGATACGCAGTATTTT. Amino acids: CASSLRPGSSGGATDTQYF.

In nucleotides, the CDR3 is TGTGCCAGCAGCGTAGAAGGGGGTGGGCCCCAGCATTTT. It codes for CASSVEGGGPQHF. The chain joins TRBV7-9 to TRBJ1-5; possibly TRBD1 for D (6 bases). The germline CDR1 and CDR2 sequences are SEHNR and FQNEAQ (reference sequence). Trimming took 5 bases from V and 9 from J, leaving 14 bases between them. The CDR3 length is 13 residues.

The rearrangement uses TRBV19 and TRBJ2-5; D is perhaps TRBD1 or TRBD2 (6 bases each). The V and J ends lost 5 bases and 2 bases respectively, with 15 bases between them. Germline-derived CDR1 and CDR2 are LNHDA and SQIVND (reference sequence). The CDR3 has 15 amino acids. CDR3 in amino acids: CASSSGALEQETQYF. CDR3 DNA: TGTGCCAGTAGTTCGGGGGCCCTTGAACAAGAGACCCAGTACTTC.

The rearrangement links TRBV7-8 to TRBJ1-6; D call uncertain. Per germline, CDR1 SGHVS and CDR2 FQNEAQ. Trimming removed 4 bases from V and 7 bases from J, with 29 bases in between. The CDR3 consists of 20 residues. The DNA of the CDR3 is TGTGCCAGCAGCTCTGCCTCTTTCTCGCCACCGCGAACCTTAAATTCACCCCTCCACTTT. Translating gives CASSSASFSPPRTLNSPLHF. The full variable domain, completed using reference TRBV7-8 and TRBJ1-6, is GAGVSQSPRYKVAKRGQDVALRCDPISGHVSLFWYQQALGQGPEFLTYFQNEAQLDKSGLPSDRFFAERPEGSVSTLKIQRTQQEDSAVYLCASSSASFSPPRTLNSPLHFGNGTRLTVT.

This clonotype was found a few times. This sequence joins TRBV20-1 and TRBJ1-5; TRBD1 might be the D (6 bases). This CDR3 spans 17 amino acids. Germline CDR1 is DFQATT and CDR2 is SNEGSKA (reference sequence). V gave up 1 base and J gave up 1 base, with 17 bases separating them. Written as DNA, the CDR3 is TGCAGTGCTAGAGCTCTCGGGGGGGGCAGGAGCAATCAGCCCCAGCATTTT. This codes for CSARALGGGRSNQPQHF.

There are a few counts of this clonotype. The gene calls are TRBV24-1 and TRBJ2-7; perhaps TRBD1 as D (6 bases). The CDR3 runs 15 residues. Germline lookup yields CDR1 KGHDR and CDR2 SFDVKD. Trimming removed 4 bases from V and 2 bases from J, with 14 bases in between. CDR3 residues: CATSEGQLPTYEQYF. The CDR3 DNA reads TGTGCCACCAGTGAAGGACAGTTGCCTACCTACGAGCAGTACTTC.

This clonotype was detected a few times. The chain carries TRBV7-9 and TRBJ2-3, with D maybe TRBD2 (6 bases). CDR1 is SEHNR, CDR2 FQNEAQ, per germline (reference sequence). V lost 1 base to trimming and J lost 6 bases, with 14 bases between them. This CDR3 is 15 amino acids long. The CDR3 DNA reads TGTGCCAGCAGCTTAGGCGCGGGGTTCGCGGATACGCAGTATTTT. Residues: CASSLGAGFADTQYF.

In this sample, this clonotype turned up a few times. J is TRBJ2-5 and V is TRBV20-1, with 13 nucleotides matching TRBD2. The V gene's germline CDR1 is DFQATT and CDR2 SNEGSKA (reference sequence). The length of the CDR3 is 15 residues. V lost 2 bases and J lost 1; bases outside the gene matches: 1. The CDR3 reads CSARRTSGGQETQYF. The CDR3 nucleotides are TGCAGTGCTAGAAGGACTAGCGGGGGCCAAGAGACCCAGTACTTC.

This clonotype has a count of ten or more. The rearrangement joins TRBV9 to TRBJ2-7; D remains ambiguous. The CDR3 totals 13 residues. V was clipped by 3 bases and J by 3 bases, with 10 bases between them. Germline CDR1 and CDR2: SGDLS and YYNGEE. CDR3 loop: CASSAGFNYEQYF. DNA of the CDR3: TGTGCCAGCAGCGCCGGGTTCAACTACGAGCAGTACTTC.